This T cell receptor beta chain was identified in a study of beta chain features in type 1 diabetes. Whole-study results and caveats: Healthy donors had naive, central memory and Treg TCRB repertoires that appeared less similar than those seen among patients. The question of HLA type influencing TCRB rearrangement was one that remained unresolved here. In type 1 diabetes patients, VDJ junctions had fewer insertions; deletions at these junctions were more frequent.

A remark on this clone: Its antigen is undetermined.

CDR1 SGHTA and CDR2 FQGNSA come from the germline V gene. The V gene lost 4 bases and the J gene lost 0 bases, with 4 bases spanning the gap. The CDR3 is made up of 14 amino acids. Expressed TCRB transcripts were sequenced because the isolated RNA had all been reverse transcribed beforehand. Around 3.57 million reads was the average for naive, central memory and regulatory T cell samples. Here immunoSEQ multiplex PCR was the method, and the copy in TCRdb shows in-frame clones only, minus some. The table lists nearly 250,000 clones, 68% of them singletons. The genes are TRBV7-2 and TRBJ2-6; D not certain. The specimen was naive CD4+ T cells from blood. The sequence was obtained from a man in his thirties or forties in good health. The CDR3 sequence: CASSSDSGANVLTF. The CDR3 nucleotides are TGTGCCAGCAGCTCGGACTCTGGGGCCAACGTCCTGACTTTC.